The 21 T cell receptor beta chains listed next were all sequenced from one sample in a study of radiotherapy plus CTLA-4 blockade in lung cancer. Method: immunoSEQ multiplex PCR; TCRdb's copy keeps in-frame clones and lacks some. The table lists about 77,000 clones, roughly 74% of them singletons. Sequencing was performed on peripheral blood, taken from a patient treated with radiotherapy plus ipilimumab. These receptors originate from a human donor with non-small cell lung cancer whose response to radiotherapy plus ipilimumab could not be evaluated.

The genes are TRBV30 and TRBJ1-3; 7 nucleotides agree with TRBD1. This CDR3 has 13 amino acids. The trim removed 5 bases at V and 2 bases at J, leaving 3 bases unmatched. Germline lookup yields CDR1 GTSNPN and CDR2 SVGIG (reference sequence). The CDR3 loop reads CAWAGGPGNTIYF. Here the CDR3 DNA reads TGTGCCTGGGCAGGGGGGCCTGGAAACACCATATATTTT.

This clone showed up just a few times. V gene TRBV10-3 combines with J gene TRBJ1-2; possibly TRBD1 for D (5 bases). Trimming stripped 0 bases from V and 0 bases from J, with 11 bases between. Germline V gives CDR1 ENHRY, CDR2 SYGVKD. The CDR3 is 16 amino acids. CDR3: CAISESGGRANYGYTF. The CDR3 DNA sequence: TGTGCCATCAGTGAGTCCGGGGGGAGAGCTAACTATGGCTACACCTTC.

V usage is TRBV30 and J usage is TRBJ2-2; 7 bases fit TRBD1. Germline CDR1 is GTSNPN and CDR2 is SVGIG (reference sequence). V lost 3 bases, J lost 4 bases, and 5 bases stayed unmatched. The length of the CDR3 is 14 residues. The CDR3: CAWSRGFITGELFF. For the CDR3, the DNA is TGTGCCTGGAGCAGGGGGTTTATCACCGGGGAGCTGTTTTTT.

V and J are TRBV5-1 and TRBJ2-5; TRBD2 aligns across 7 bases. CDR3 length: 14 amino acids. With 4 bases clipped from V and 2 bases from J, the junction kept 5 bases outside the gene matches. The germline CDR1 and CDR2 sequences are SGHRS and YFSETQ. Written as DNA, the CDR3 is TGCGCCAGCAGCGGGGGGGAGCGGCAAGAGACCCAGTACTTC. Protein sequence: CASSGGERQETQYF.

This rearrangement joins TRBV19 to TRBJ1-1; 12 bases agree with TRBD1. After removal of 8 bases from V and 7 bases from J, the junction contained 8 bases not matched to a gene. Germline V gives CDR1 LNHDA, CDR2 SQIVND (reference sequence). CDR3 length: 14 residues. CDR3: CASGDRGRLDEAFF. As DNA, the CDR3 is TGTGCCAGTGGGGACAGGGGGCGGTTGGATGAAGCTTTCTTT. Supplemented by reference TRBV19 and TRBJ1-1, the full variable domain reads DGGITQSPKYLFRKEGQNVTLSCEQNLNHDAMYWYRQDPGQGLRLIYYSQIVNDFQKGDIAEGYSVSREKKESFPLTVTSAQKNPTAFYLCASGDRGRLDEAFFGQGTRLTVV.

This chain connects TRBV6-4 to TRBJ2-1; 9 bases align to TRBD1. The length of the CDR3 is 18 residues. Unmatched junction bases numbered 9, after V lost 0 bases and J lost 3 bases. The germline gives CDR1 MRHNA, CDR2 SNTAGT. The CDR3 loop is CASSDSGGTGSGYNEQFF. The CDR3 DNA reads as TGTGCCAGCAGTGACTCGGGAGGGACAGGGTCGGGCTACAATGAGCAGTTCTTC.

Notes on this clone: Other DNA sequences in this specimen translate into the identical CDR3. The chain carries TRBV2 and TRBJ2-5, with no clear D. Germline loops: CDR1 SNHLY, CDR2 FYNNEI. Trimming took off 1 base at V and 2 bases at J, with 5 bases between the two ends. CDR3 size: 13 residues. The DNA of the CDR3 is TGTGCCAGCAGTGAAGGCCGGCAAGAGACCCAGTACTTC. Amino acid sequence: CASSEGRQETQYF. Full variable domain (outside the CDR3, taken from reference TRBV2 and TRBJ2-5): EPEVTQTPSHQVTQMGQEVILRCVPISNHLYFYWYRQILGQKVEFLVSFYNNEISEKSEIFDDQFSVERPDGSNFTLKIRSTKLEDSAMYFCASSEGRQETQYFGPGTRLLVL.

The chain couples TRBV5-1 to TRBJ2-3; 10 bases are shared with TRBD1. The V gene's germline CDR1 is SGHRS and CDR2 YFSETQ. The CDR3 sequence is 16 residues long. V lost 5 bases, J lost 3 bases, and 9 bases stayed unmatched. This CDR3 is CASSMTGGAETDTQYF. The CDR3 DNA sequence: TGCGCCAGCAGTATGACAGGGGGCGCGGAGACAGATACGCAGTATTTT.

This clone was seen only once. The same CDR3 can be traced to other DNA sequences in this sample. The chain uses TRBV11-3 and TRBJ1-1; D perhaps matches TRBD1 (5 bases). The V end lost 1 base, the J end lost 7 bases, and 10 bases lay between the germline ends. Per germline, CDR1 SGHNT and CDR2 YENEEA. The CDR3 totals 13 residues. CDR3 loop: CASSLGFGGEAFF. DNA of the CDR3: TGTGCCAGCAGCTTAGGCTTCGGGGGTGAAGCTTTCTTT.

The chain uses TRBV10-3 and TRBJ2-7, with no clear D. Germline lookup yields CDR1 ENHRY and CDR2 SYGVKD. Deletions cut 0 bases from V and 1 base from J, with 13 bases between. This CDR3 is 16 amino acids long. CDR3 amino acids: CAISESGPALSYEQYF. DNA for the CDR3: TGTGCCATCAGTGAGTCTGGGCCAGCACTTTCCTACGAGCAGTACTTC.

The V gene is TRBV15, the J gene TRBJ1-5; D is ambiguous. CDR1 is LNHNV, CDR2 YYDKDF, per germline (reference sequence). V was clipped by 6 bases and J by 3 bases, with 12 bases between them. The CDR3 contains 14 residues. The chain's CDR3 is CATRTGGDNQPQHF. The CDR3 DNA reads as TGTGCCACCAGAACTGGAGGAGACAATCAGCCCCAGCATTTT.

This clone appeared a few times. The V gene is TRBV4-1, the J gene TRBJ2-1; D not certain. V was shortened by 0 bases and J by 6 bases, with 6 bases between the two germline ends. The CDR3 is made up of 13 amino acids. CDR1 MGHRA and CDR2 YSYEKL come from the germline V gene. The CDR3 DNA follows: TGCGCCAGCAGCCAAGATTATTCCAATGAGCAGTTCTTC. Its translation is CASSQDYSNEQFF.

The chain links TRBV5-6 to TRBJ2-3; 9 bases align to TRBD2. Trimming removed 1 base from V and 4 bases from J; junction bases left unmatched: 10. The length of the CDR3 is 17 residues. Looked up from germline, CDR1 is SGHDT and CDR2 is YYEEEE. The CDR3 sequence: CASSLLLLAGTPDTQYF. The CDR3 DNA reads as TGTGCCAGCAGCTTGCTCCTCCTAGCGGGGACCCCAGATACGCAGTATTTT.

This chain's CDR3 is CASSAPGTGYLYYGYTF. CDR3 nucleotides: TGTGCCAGTAGTGCCCCCGGGACAGGGTACCTATACTATGGCTACACCTTC. This chain uses TRBV19 with TRBJ1-2; 9 bases are shared with TRBD1. CDR3 size: 17 residues. The germline V gene has CDR1 LNHDA and CDR2 SQIVND (reference sequence). Germline trimming cut 5 bases from V and 3 bases from J; bases unmatched to any gene: 13.

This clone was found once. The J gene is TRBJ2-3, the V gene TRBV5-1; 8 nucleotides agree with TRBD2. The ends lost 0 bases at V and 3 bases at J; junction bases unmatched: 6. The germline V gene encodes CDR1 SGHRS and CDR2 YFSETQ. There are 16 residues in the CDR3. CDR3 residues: CASSLVLAGRTDTQYF. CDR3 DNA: TGCGCCAGCAGCTTGGTGCTAGCGGGCCGGACAGATACGCAGTATTTT. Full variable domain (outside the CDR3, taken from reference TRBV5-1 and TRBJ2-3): KAGVTQTPRYLIKTRGQQVTLSCSPISGHRSVSWYQQTPGQGLQFLFEYFSETQRNKGNFPGRFSGRQFSNSRSEMNVSTLELGDSALYLCASSLVLAGRTDTQYFGPGTRLTVL.

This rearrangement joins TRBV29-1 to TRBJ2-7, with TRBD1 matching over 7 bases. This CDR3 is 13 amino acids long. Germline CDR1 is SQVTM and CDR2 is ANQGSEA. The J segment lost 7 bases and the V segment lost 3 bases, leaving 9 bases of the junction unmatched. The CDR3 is CSVERTGLGEQYF. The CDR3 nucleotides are TGCAGCGTTGAGAGGACAGGCCTGGGGGAGCAGTACTTC.

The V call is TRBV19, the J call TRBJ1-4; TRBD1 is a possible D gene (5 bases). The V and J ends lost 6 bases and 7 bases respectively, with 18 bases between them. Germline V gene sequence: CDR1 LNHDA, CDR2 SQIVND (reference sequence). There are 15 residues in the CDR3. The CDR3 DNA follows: TGTGCCAGTAGCGGTCGGGGTGGAGGGGTTGAAAAACTGTTTTTT. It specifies CASSGRGGGVEKLFF.

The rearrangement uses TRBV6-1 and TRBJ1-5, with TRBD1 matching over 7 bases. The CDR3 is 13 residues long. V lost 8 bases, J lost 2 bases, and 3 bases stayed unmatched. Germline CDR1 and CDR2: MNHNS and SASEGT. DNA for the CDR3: TGTGCCAGCTCCACAGGGGGCAATCAGCCCCAGCATTTT. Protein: CASSTGGNQPQHF.

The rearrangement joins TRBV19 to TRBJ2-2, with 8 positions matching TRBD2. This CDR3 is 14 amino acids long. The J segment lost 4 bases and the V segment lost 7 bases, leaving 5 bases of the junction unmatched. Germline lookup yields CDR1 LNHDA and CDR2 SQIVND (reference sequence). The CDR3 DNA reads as TGTGCCAGTATACCGCGGGGGGTCACCGGGGAGCTGTTTTTT. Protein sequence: CASIPRGVTGELFF. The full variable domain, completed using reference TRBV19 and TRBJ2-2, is DGGITQSPKYLFRKEGQNVTLSCEQNLNHDAMYWYRQDPGQGLRLIYYSQIVNDFQKGDIAEGYSVSREKKESFPLTVTSAQKNPTAFYLCASIPRGVTGELFFGEGSRLTVL.

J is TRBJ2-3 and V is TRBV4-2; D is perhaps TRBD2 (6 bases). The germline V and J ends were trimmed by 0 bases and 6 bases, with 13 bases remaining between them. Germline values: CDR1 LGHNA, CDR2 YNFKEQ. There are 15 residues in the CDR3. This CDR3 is CASSQDLLAYDTQYF. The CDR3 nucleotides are TGTGCCAGCAGCCAAGATTTGCTAGCGTACGATACGCAGTATTTT.

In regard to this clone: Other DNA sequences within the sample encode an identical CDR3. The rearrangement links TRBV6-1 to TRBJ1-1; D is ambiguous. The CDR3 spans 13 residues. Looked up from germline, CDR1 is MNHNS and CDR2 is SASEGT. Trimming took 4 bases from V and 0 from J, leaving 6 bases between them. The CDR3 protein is CASSGTVNTEAFF. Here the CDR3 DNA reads TGTGCCAGCAGTGGAACGGTGAACACTGAAGCTTTCTTT.